This record looks at one T cell receptor beta chain sequence and its context. As yet, its antigen is unknown. The CDR3 is made up of 13 amino acids. The V end was cut by 3 bases, the J end by 8 bases, with 11 bases between. Germline V gene lookup returns CDR1 KGHSH and CDR2 LQKENI. Each donor's status was that of a healthy bone marrow donor. This sample is part of a study of cytomegalovirus exposure and HLA in healthy donors. General study points: TCR beta V segments were, for the most part, productive about 87% or about 30% of the time in an earlier analysis.

Amplification used 60 Vbeta primers and 13 Jbeta primers. The assay was immunoSEQ multiplex PCR, and TCRdb's table has in-frame clones only and misses some. The table has about 140,000 clones, approximately 84% seen once; the top ten hold roughly 9.7%. V gene TRBV18 combines with J gene TRBJ2-1, with D unresolved. What was sequenced was PBMCs. This TCR derives from a woman aged 60-75 years in good health and CMV-seropositive. The CDR3 nucleotides are TGTGCCAGCTCACCCCTGACCCAGGATGAGCAGTTCTTC. As protein: CASSPLTQDEQFF. Full variable domain (remainder filled in from reference TRBV18 and TRBJ2-1): NAGVMQNPRHLVRRRGQEARLRCSPMKGHSHVYWYRQLPEEGLKFMVYLQKENIIDESGMPKERFSAEFPKEGPSILRIQQVVRGDSAAYFCASSPLTQDEQFFGPGTRLTVL.